The 31 T cell receptor beta chains below all came from one sample that was sequenced in a study of CD8 T cells in Susac syndrome. The authors reverse transcribed about 0.5 to 1 ug RNA with random hexamers. From the immunoSEQ multiplex PCR reads, TCRdb called clonotypes with MiXCR, one entry per CDR3 protein. The repertoire consists of about 430,000 distinct CDR3 sequences, with around 85% occurring once and the leading ten covering about 0.12%. Sequenced: CD8+ T cells from PBMCs. All receptors derive from a human donor with multiple sclerosis.

The gene calls are TRBV29-1 and TRBJ2-3; D is unclear. The CDR3 runs 16 residues. Trimming took off 2 bases at V and 0 bases at J, with 15 bases between the two ends. From germline, CDR1 is SQVTM and CDR2 ANQGSEA. CDR3 bases: TGCAGCGTTGAACCTGGAGCTAGACGGAGCACAGATACGCAGTATTTT. Residues: CSVEPGARRSTDTQYF.

This chain links TRBV19 with TRBJ1-1; D gene unclear. CDR1 and CDR2 from the germline V gene are LNHDA and SQIVND (reference sequence). The CDR3 is 14 amino acids. Trimming removed 6 bases from V and 3 bases from J, with 14 bases in between. The CDR3 is CASSPLVGDTEAFF. In DNA form, the CDR3 reads TGTGCCAGTAGCCCCCTCGTGGGAGACACTGAAGCTTTCTTT.

V is TRBV11-2 and J is TRBJ2-3; tentatively, D is TRBD2 (6 bases). Germline CDR1 is SGHAT and CDR2 is FQNNGV. V lost 5 bases, J lost 3 bases, and 12 bases lay in between. The CDR3 runs to 14 residues. The CDR3 region has the DNA TGTGCCAGCAGCCCTCGGGACTTGACAGATACGCAGTATTTT. Translating gives CASSPRDLTDTQYF. Based on the CDR3 plus reference TRBV11-2 and TRBJ2-3, the full variable domain is EAGVAQSPRYKIIEKRQSVAFWCNPISGHATLYWYQQILGQGPKLLIQFQNNGVVDDSQLPKDRFSAERLKGVDSTLKIQPAKLEDSAVYLCASSPRDLTDTQYFGPGTRLTVL.

This chain connects TRBV7-2 to TRBJ2-5; D unclear. V was cut by 6 bases and J by 4 bases, with 15 bases left in between. The CDR3 covers 14 residues. Looked up from germline, CDR1 is SGHTA and CDR2 is FQGNSA. This chain's CDR3 is CASRSESYGETQYF. The DNA for the CDR3 is TGTGCCAGCAGGAGTGAAAGTTACGGAGAGACCCAGTACTTC.

Details on this clonotype: At one end the junction does not follow the germline gene, possibly because of a read error. The rearrangement joins TRBV27 to TRBJ1-1; 9 nucleotides line up with TRBD1. The CDR3 spans 16 residues. Looked up from germline, CDR1 is MNHEY and CDR2 is SMNVEV (reference sequence). As DNA, the CDR3 is TGTGCCAGCAGTTTATCGGGACAGGGTCTGAACGCTGAAGCTTTCTTT. The encoded protein is CASSLSGQGLNAEAFF.

This clonotype appeared once. The chain combines TRBV19 with TRBJ2-3, with 7 bases aligning to TRBD1. The CDR3 length is 16 residues. Trimming at V came to 7 bases and at J to 0 bases, leaving 10 bases not matched to a gene. CDR1 is LNHDA, CDR2 SQIVND, per germline (reference sequence). In DNA form, the CDR3 reads TGTGCCAGTACCAGCTTCCGGGACAGTAGCACAGATACGCAGTATTTT. Protein product: CASTSFRDSSTDTQYF. Full variable domain (remainder filled in from reference TRBV19 and TRBJ2-3): DGGITQSPKYLFRKEGQNVTLSCEQNLNHDAMYWYRQDPGQGLRLIYYSQIVNDFQKGDIAEGYSVSREKKESFPLTVTSAQKNPTAFYLCASTSFRDSSTDTQYFGPGTRLTVL.

The CDR3: CAISESTRWREIYEQYF. The CDR3 region has the DNA TGTGCCATCAGTGAGTCGACAAGGTGGCGGGAGATCTACGAGCAGTACTTC. The chain joins TRBV10-3 to TRBJ2-7; 7 bases align to TRBD2. Germline CDR1 and CDR2: ENHRY and SYGVKD. There are 17 residues in the CDR3. V shed 0 bases, J shed 3 bases, and the junction held 11 bases outside the gene matches.

V gene TRBV12-3 or TRBV12-4 combines with J gene TRBJ2-7; D unresolved. Trimming pared 5 bases from V and 2 bases from J, leaving 13 bases between. The CDR3 is made up of 14 amino acids. CDR3 nucleotides: TGTGCCAGCAGTGCCCCAGCCCTTACCTACGAGCAGTACTTC. This codes for CASSAPALTYEQYF.

The chain links TRBV4-1 to TRBJ2-5; weak D call: TRBD2 (5 bases). CDR3 length equals 15 residues. Germline CDR1 MGHRA, CDR2 YSYEKL. V lost 3 bases, J lost 4 bases, and 15 bases lay in between. DNA of the CDR3: TGCGCCAGCAGCCACCTAGCAGAACCTGGAGAGACCCAGTACTTC. Amino acids: CASSHLAEPGETQYF.

J is TRBJ2-7 and V is TRBV12-3 or TRBV12-4; 9 bases fit TRBD2. The length of the CDR3 is 16 residues. J gave up 2 bases and V 6 bases, and 11 bases lay outside the gene matches. CDR3 amino acids: CASSPPGVAGAYEQYF. CDR3 sequence (DNA): TGTGCCAGCAGCCCCCCGGGGGTAGCGGGAGCCTACGAGCAGTACTTC.

In its sample, this clonotype was seen a few times. The chain has TRBV29-1 and TRBJ1-2; 10 positions match TRBD1. With 0 bases clipped from V and 8 bases from J, the junction kept 6 bases outside the gene matches. Per the germline V gene, CDR1 is SQVTM and CDR2 is ANQGSEA. This CDR3 is built from 14 residues. CDR3 sequence: CSVEDDRGLEGYTF. The CDR3 coding sequence is TGCAGCGTTGAAGATGACAGGGGGCTTGAGGGCTACACCTTC. Supplemented by reference TRBV29-1 and TRBJ1-2, the full variable domain reads SAVISQKPSRDICQRGTSLTIQCQVDSQVTMMFWYRQQPGQSLTLIATANQGSEATYESGFVIDKFPISRPNLTFSTLTVSNMSPEDSSIYLCSVEDDRGLEGYTFGSGTRLTVV.

The chain has TRBV29-1 and TRBJ2-2; D may be TRBD1 (6 bases). Deletions cut 0 bases from V and 0 bases from J, with 14 bases between. The CDR3 totals 17 residues. Germline lookup yields CDR1 SQVTM and CDR2 ANQGSEA. The CDR3, as DNA: TGCAGCGTTGAAGACCCGTGGCAGGGGACGAACACCGGGGAGCTGTTTTTT. It is translated as CSVEDPWQGTNTGELFF.

This clonotype was observed a few times. The rearrangement links TRBV6-1 to TRBJ2-3; TRBD2 is a possible D gene (6 bases). Per germline, CDR1 MNHNS and CDR2 SASEGT. The CDR3 contains 15 residues. V was pared by 2 bases and J by 2 bases, with 11 bases between. CDR3 DNA sequence: TGTGCCAGCAGTGAATCGGCTAGCGACACAGATACGCAGTATTTT. Protein sequence: CASSESASDTDTQYF.

This clonotype was counted a single time. This chain joins TRBV19 and TRBJ2-3; the D is unclear. Deletions cut 0 bases from V and 0 bases from J, with 10 bases between. Germline CDR1 is LNHDA and CDR2 is SQIVND (reference sequence). The CDR3 extends over 16 amino acids. CDR3: CASSIDHGDSTDTQYF. For the CDR3, the DNA is TGTGCCAGTAGTATAGATCATGGAGATAGCACAGATACGCAGTATTTT. Looking up the rest from reference TRBV19 and TRBJ2-3 gives the full variable domain: DGGITQSPKYLFRKEGQNVTLSCEQNLNHDAMYWYRQDPGQGLRLIYYSQIVNDFQKGDIAEGYSVSREKKESFPLTVTSAQKNPTAFYLCASSIDHGDSTDTQYFGPGTRLTVL.

This clonotype came up a few times. This rearrangement joins TRBV6-6 to TRBJ2-1; 10 bases align to TRBD2. Germline V gene data show CDR1 as MNHNY and CDR2 as SVGAGI (reference sequence). The CDR3 spans 14 residues. V shed 5 bases, J shed 4 bases, and the junction held 2 bases outside the gene matches. As DNA, the CDR3 is TGTGCCAGCAGTCAACTAGCGGGGTACAATGAGCAGTTCTTC. It translates to CASSQLAGYNEQFF.

This rearrangement joins TRBV12-3 or TRBV12-4 to TRBJ2-2, with D possibly being TRBD1 (5 bases). Trimming took off 3 bases at V and 0 bases at J, with 8 bases between the two ends. The CDR3 covers 15 residues. The CDR3 DNA is TGTGCCAGCAGTTTCCTACAGGCGAACACCGGGGAGCTGTTTTTT. Translated: CASSFLQANTGELFF.

The chain has TRBV11-2 and TRBJ2-2; weak D call: TRBD1 (6 bases). CDR1 is SGHAT, CDR2 FQNNGV, per germline. The V and J ends lost 5 bases and 5 bases respectively, with 9 bases between them. The CDR3 length is 13 residues. The CDR3 protein is CASSPGETGELFF. The CDR3 bases are TGTGCCAGCAGCCCAGGGGAGACCGGGGAGCTGTTTTTT.

The chain couples TRBV5-1 to TRBJ2-3, with 7 bases aligning to TRBD1. The V and J ends lost 4 bases and 0 bases, in that order; junction bases with no gene match: 8. Germline loops: CDR1 SGHRS, CDR2 YFSETQ. The CDR3 loop spans 16 amino acids. Written as DNA, the CDR3 is TGCGCCAGCAGCATCAGACAGGGTACTAGCACAGATACGCAGTATTTT. Protein: CASSIRQGTSTDTQYF. Using reference TRBV5-1 and TRBJ2-3 for the parts outside the CDR3, the full variable domain is KAGVTQTPRYLIKTRGQQVTLSCSPISGHRSVSWYQQTPGQGLQFLFEYFSETQRNKGNFPGRFSGRQFSNSRSEMNVSTLELGDSALYLCASSIRQGTSTDTQYFGPGTRLTVL.

This chain uses TRBV29-1 with TRBJ2-3; D unresolved. Germline lookup yields CDR1 SQVTM and CDR2 ANQGSEA. The CDR3 has 11 residues. Trimming shortened V by 3 bases and J by 7 bases, and 8 bases separated the two germline ends. CDR3 sequence reads: CSVEITNTQYF. The CDR3 DNA follows: TGCAGCGTTGAGATTACCAATACGCAGTATTTT.

About this clonotype itself: The junction shows a germline mismatch at one end, possibly a read error. The chain employs TRBV14 and TRBJ1-2; no clear D. Germline assignment: CDR1 SGHDN and CDR2 FVKESK. The length of the CDR3 is 12 residues. The CDR3 DNA is TGTGCCAGCAGCCAAGAGTTATCTGGCTACACATTC. As protein: CASSQELSGYTF.

V usage is TRBV6-5 and J usage is TRBJ1-5, with TRBD1 identical over 7 bases. CDR3 length equals 15 residues. The V segment lost 2 bases and the J segment 3 bases; nucleotides outside the gene matches: 4. From germline, CDR1 is MNHEY and CDR2 SVGAGI. Written as DNA, the CDR3 is TGTGCCAGCAGTTACACGACAGGGATCAATCAGCCCCAGCATTTT. Residues: CASSYTTGINQPQHF.

This sequence joins TRBV29-1 and TRBJ2-7; D is perhaps TRBD1 (6 bases). With 6 bases removed from V and 3 bases from J, the gap between germline ends came to 12 bases. The germline V gene encodes CDR1 SQVTM and CDR2 ANQGSEA. The CDR3 contains 12 residues. CDR3 residues: CSVGAGVYEQYF. The DNA of the CDR3 is TGCAGCGTAGGGGCAGGGGTCTACGAGCAGTACTTC.

The count of this clonotype is one. The chain has TRBV5-1 and TRBJ2-1; D might be TRBD1 (5 bases). Per the germline V gene, CDR1 is SGHRS and CDR2 is YFSETQ. The CDR3 length is 14 residues. V was clipped by 2 bases and J by 6 bases, with 12 bases between them. The CDR3 region is CASSFRAPGNEQFF. The CDR3 coding sequence is TGCGCCAGCAGCTTCAGGGCTCCGGGCAATGAGCAGTTCTTC.

J is TRBJ1-4 and V is TRBV20-1, with D tentatively TRBD1 (5 bases). Trimming removed 6 bases from V and 0 bases from J, with 17 bases in between. Germline CDR1 reads DFQATT; CDR2 reads SNEGSKA (reference sequence). The CDR3 has 16 amino acids. The CDR3, as DNA: TGCAGTGCCCTTGAGAACAGGAGAGCAACTAATGAAAAACTGTTTTTT. As protein: CSALENRRATNEKLFF.

The chain has TRBV9 and TRBJ2-5, with 7 bases matching TRBD2. The CDR3 extends over 15 amino acids. Per the germline V gene, CDR1 is SGDLS and CDR2 is YYNGEE. Trimming cost V 2 bases and J 5 bases; bases outside gene matches: 9. The CDR3 sequence is CASSVSGLSGETQYF. In nucleotides, the CDR3 is TGTGCCAGCAGCGTTAGCGGGCTGAGCGGGGAGACCCAGTACTTC.

J is TRBJ1-5 and V is TRBV4-1; D uncertain. The V end lost 0 bases, the J end lost 7 bases, and 7 bases lay between the germline ends. The CDR3 contains 13 residues. Per germline, CDR1 MGHRA and CDR2 YSYEKL. CDR3 sequence (DNA): TGCGCCAGCAGCCAAGATCTATTACAGCCCCAGCATTTT. Translation: CASSQDLLQPQHF.

The chain joins TRBV11-2 to TRBJ1-1; D is possibly TRBD1 (5 bases). Trimming removed 0 bases from V and 2 bases from J, with 13 bases in between. The CDR3 consists of 16 residues. Germline lookup yields CDR1 SGHAT and CDR2 FQNNGV. Here the CDR3 reads CASSLDLEGYNTEAFF. The CDR3 bases are TGTGCCAGCAGCTTAGATCTGGAGGGGTACAACACTGAAGCTTTCTTT. The full variable domain, rest sourced from reference TRBV11-2 and TRBJ1-1, is EAGVAQSPRYKIIEKRQSVAFWCNPISGHATLYWYQQILGQGPKLLIQFQNNGVVDDSQLPKDRFSAERLKGVDSTLKIQPAKLEDSAVYLCASSLDLEGYNTEAFFGQGTRLTVV.

The chain joins TRBV20-1 to TRBJ2-7; D is uncertain. The CDR3 length is 13 residues. The germline CDR1 and CDR2 sequences are DFQATT and SNEGSKA (reference sequence). Trimming stripped 3 bases from V and 1 base from J, with 10 bases between. The CDR3, as DNA: TGCAGTGCTAGTGACGAGTTTTCCTACGAGCAGTACTTC. Amino acids: CSASDEFSYEQYF.

The chain uses TRBV29-1 and TRBJ2-1; 7 bases match TRBD1. The CDR3 extends over 16 amino acids. J lost 1 base, V lost 0 bases, and 6 bases had no gene match. Germline V gene data show CDR1 as SQVTM and CDR2 as ANQGSEA. In DNA form, the CDR3 reads TGCAGCGTTGAAGACGAGGGGGCAGGGTCCTACAATGAGCAGTTCTTC. It codes for CSVEDEGAGSYNEQFF.

This chain joins TRBV14 and TRBJ2-7; 7 bases align to TRBD2. In germline, CDR1 is SGHDN, CDR2 FVKESK. This CDR3 has 16 residues. V trimming: 4 bases; J trimming: 2 bases; junction bases outside the gene matches: 11. The CDR3 region is CASSRLTRDYPYEQYF. The CDR3 DNA follows: TGTGCCAGCAGCCGCCTGACCCGGGACTACCCCTACGAGCAGTACTTC.

The chain recombines TRBV4-1 with TRBJ2-5; the match to TRBD2 covers 14 bases. This CDR3 spans 16 amino acids. With V trimmed by 3 bases and J by 5 bases, 5 bases remained unmatched. CDR1 and CDR2 (germline): MGHRA, YSYEKL. The CDR3 DNA is TGCGCCAGCAGCCAGACGGGACTAGCGGGAGTGGAGACCCAGTACTTC. This codes for CASSQTGLAGVETQYF.